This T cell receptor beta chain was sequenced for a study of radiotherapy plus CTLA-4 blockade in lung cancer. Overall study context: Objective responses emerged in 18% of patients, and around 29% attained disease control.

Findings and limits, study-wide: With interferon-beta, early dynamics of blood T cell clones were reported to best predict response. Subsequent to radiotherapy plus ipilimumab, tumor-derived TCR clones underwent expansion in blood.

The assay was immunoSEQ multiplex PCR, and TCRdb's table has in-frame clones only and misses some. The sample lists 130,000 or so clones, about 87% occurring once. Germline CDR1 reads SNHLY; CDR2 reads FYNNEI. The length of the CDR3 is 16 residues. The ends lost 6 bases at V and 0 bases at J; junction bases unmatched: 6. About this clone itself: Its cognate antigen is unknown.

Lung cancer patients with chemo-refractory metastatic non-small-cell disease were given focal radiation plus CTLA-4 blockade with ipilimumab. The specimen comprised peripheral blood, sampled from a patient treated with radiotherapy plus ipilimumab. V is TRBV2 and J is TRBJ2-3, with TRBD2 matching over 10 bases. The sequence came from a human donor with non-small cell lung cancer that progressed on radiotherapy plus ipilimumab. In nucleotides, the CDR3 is TGTGCCAGCAGAAAAGGACTAGCGGTTAGCACAGATACGCAGTATTTT. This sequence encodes CASRKGLAVSTDTQYF.